This T cell receptor beta chain comes out of a study of identical twins. Overall study results and limits: Beta clonotypes that were abundant in cord blood contained fewer insertions, a pattern absent from memory repertoires.

The CDR3 is made up of 12 amino acids. Germline V gene data show CDR1 as ENHRY and CDR2 as SYGVKD. Trimming shortened V by 2 bases and J by 5 bases, and 6 bases separated the two germline ends. In this sample, this clonotype turned up many times. Antigen unknown. A single record per CDR3 protein comes from TCRdb applying MiXCR to the 5' RACE reads. This sample has about 810,000 distinct CDR3 sequences, with 9% to 15% found just once. This sample was also put to use in a study of yellow fever vaccine responses in identical twins. As that report states: Twins reportedly showed a vaccine T cell response that seemed partly convergent and partly personalized.

Specimen: PBMCs. The sequence was obtained from a woman between 18 and 29 years old in good health. This chain links TRBV10-3 with TRBJ1-1, with D uncertain. The CDR3 reads CAISEERTEAFF. DNA for the CDR3: TGTGCCATCAGTGAGGAGAGGACTGAAGCTTTCTTT.